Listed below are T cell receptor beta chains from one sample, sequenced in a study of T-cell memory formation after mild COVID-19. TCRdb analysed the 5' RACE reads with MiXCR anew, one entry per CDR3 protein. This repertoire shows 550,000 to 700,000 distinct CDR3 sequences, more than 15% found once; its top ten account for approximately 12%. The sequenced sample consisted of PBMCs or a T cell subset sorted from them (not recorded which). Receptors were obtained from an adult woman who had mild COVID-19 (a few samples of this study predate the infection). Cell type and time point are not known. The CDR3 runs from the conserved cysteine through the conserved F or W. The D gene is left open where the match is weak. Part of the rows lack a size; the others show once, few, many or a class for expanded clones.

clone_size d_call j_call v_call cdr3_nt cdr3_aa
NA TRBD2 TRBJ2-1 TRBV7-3 TGTGCCAGCAGCTACGCCCCTAGCGGGAGCTACAATGAGCAGTTCTTC CASSYAPSGSYNEQFF
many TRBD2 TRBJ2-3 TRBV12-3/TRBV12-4 TGTGCCATCCGGGGGGAGATCGCAGATACGCAGTATTTT CAIRGEIADTQYF
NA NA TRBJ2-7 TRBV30 TGTGCCTGGAGAGGTCCGCTGGGACGGGACTCCTACGAGCAGTACTTC CAWRGPLGRDSYEQYF
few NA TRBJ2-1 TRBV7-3 TGTGCCAGCAGCTTAACGGGCGGGGCCTCCTACAATGAGCAGTTCTTC CASSLTGGASYNEQFF
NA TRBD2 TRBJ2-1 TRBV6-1 TGTGCCAGCACCGCGACTAGCGGGAGGCCCATCTCCTACAATGAGCAGTTCTTC CASTATSGRPISYNEQFF
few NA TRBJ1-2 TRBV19 TGTGCCACCCAGAAGGTGGCAGAGAACTATGGCTACACCTTC CATQKVAENYGYTF
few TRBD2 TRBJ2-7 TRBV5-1 TGCGCCAGCAGCTTGAGGGCGGCAGCGGGAACGTTATACGAGCAGTACTTC CASSLRAAAGTLYEQYF
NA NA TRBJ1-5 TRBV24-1 TGTGCCACCAGTGGTGAGGGAAATCAGCCCCAGCATTTT CATSGEGNQPQHF
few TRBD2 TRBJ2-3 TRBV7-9 TGTGCCAGCAGCGCCCTCATCGGACTAGCGGGAGGGTCAATAAAGGATACGCAGTATTTT CASSALIGLAGGSIKDTQYF
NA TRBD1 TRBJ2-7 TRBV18 TGTGCCAGCTCACCACGGAGGGACAGGGCCTACGAGCAGTACTTC CASSPRRDRAYEQYF
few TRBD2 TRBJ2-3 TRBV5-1 TGCGCCAGCAGCTGGACTACTAGCGGGCCCACAGATACGCAGTATTTT CASSWTTSGPTDTQYF
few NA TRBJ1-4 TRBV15 TGTGCCACCAGCAGGGGGGAGTTTTTTCGGACTAATGAAAAACTGTTTTTT CATSRGEFFRTNEKLFF
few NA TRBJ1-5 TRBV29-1 TGCAGCGTTAGAGAGGGGGGGAGGCTGGGTCAGCCCCAGCATTTT CSVREGGRLGQPQHF
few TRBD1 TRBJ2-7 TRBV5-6 TGTGCCAGTCGAAATTTGGGACAGTCCGGCCGGGAGCAGTACTTC CASRNLGQSGREQYF
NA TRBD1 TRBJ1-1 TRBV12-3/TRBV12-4 TGTGCCAGCAGCCTACTCCGAACAGGGGAAACGAACACTGAAGCTTTCTTT CASSLLRTGETNTEAFF
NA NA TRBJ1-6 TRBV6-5 TGTGCCAGCAGTTATGAGGTCGGGAGGCCACCCCTCCACTTT CASSYEVGRPPLHF
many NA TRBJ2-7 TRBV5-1 TGCGCCAGCAGCTCGGACAGAGGGAGCTACGAGCAGTACTTC CASSSDRGSYEQYF